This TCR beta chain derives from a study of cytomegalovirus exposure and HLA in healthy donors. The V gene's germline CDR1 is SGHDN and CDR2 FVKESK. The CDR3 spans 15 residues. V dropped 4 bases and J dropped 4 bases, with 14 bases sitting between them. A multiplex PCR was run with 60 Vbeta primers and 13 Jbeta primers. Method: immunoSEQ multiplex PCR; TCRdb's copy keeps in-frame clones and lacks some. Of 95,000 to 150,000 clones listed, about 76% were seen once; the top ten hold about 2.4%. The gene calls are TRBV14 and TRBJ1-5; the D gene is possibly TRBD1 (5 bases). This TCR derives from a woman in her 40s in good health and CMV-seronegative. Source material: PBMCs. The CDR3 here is CASSRDQGWNQPQHF. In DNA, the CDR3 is TGTGCCAGCAGCCGCGACCAGGGTTGGAATCAGCCCCAGCATTTT.